What follows are 17 T cell receptor beta chains derived from one specimen sequenced in a study of blood T cell repertoires in COVID-19. TCRdb's copy holds only in-frame clones and misses some; the assay was immunoSEQ multiplex PCR. This table holds around 260,000 clones, about 80% found once. Sequencing was done on a sample of peripheral blood. These receptors came from a person between 70 and 80 years old with COVID-19, enrolled during active disease.

The rearrangement joins TRBV7-6 to TRBJ1-1, with D tentatively TRBD1 (6 bases). V lost 0 bases, J lost 4 bases, and 12 bases lay in between. The CDR3 loop spans 15 amino acids. CDR1 and CDR2 from the germline V gene are SGHVS and FNYEAQ. The CDR3 here is CASSLAHRAGTEAFF. In nucleotides, the CDR3 is TGTGCCAGCAGCTTAGCGCACAGGGCAGGCACTGAAGCTTTCTTT.

This chain uses TRBV20-1 with TRBJ1-4; D is unclear. The V end was cut by 4 bases, the J end by 10 bases, with 4 bases between. This CDR3 region has 9 residues. Germline V gene lookup returns CDR1 DFQATT and CDR2 SNEGSKA (reference sequence). CDR3 sequence (DNA): TGCAGTGCTATAGCAAAACTGTTTTTT. It translates to CSAIAKLFF.

V usage is TRBV4-1 and J usage is TRBJ2-1, with D maybe TRBD2 (5 bases). The CDR3 covers 15 residues. V lost 4 bases, J lost 12 bases, and 22 bases lay in between. Germline V lookup: CDR1 MGHRA, CDR2 YSYEKL. CDR3 in amino acids: CASSRAGLSVIGQFF. The CDR3 region has the DNA TGCGCCAGCAGCCGGGCAGGTCTTAGCGTGATCGGGCAGTTCTTC.

This chain connects TRBV28 to TRBJ2-7; TRBD2 agrees at 12 bases. V lost 10 bases, J lost 2 bases, and 6 bases stayed unmatched. This CDR3 comprises 14 residues. Germline loops: CDR1 MDHEN, CDR2 SYDVKM. The CDR3 region has the DNA TGTGCCACCCAGCGACTAGCGGGAGCCTACGAGCAGTACTTC. Translation gives CATQRLAGAYEQYF.

V usage is TRBV29-1 and J usage is TRBJ1-2, with D unclear. V was shortened by 4 bases and J by 7 bases, with 25 bases between the two germline ends. This CDR3 is 16 amino acids long. The germline V gene encodes CDR1 SQVTM and CDR2 ANQGSEA. The chain's CDR3 is CSVVTFNQDFLSGYTF. As DNA, the CDR3 is TGCAGCGTTGTAACTTTTAACCAGGACTTTCTATCTGGCTACACCTTC.

CDR3: CASSRTGSTGELFF. DNA for the CDR3: TGTGCCAGCAGCAGGACAGGATCCACCGGGGAGCTGTTTTTT. J is TRBJ2-2 and V is TRBV7-2, with 7 bases identical to TRBD1. The CDR3 is made up of 14 amino acids. With 5 bases clipped from V and 4 bases from J, the junction kept 4 bases outside the gene matches. Germline values: CDR1 SGHTA, CDR2 FQGNSA.

The CDR3 nucleotides are TGCGCCAGCAGCTCTCAGGGGGACCTACCCCAAGAGACCCAGTACTTC. As protein: CASSSQGDLPQETQYF. The chain is built from TRBV5-1 and TRBJ2-5; 7 bases are shared with TRBD1. CDR3 length: 16 amino acids. Germline loops: CDR1 SGHRS, CDR2 YFSETQ. V lost 3 bases, J lost 1 base, and 9 bases stayed unmatched.

The chain uses TRBV6-2 or TRBV6-3 and TRBJ1-2; D is unresolved. CDR1 is MNHEY and CDR2 is SVGEGT in the germline V gene. The CDR3 is 12 residues long. Trimming stripped 4 bases from V and 7 bases from J, with 10 bases between. The CDR3 DNA sequence: TGTGCCAGCAGTTCGAGACTGGCTGGCTACACCTTC. Translation gives CASSSRLAGYTF.

V gene TRBV11-2 combines with J gene TRBJ1-5, with 7 bases lining up with TRBD1. CDR3 length: 15 amino acids. Trimming at V came to 5 bases and at J to 0 bases, leaving 4 bases not matched to a gene. Germline lookup yields CDR1 SGHAT and CDR2 FQNNGV. CDR3 bases: TGTGCCAGCAGCCCCGGGACAGTTAGCAATCAGCCCCAGCATTTT. Its protein product is CASSPGTVSNQPQHF.

The V call is TRBV29-1, the J call TRBJ1-1; D remains ambiguous. V was pared by 4 bases and J by 0 bases, with 6 bases between. The germline V gene has CDR1 SQVTM and CDR2 ANQGSEA. The CDR3 spans 12 residues. The CDR3 coding sequence is TGCAGCGTTGTTTGGCTGAACACTGAAGCTTTCTTT. Its translation is CSVVWLNTEAFF.

The chain carries TRBV7-3 and TRBJ2-1; D may be TRBD2 (5 bases). The CDR3 totals 14 residues. The ends were cut back, 4 bases at V and 8 bases at J, with 15 bases in the middle. Germline V gene data show CDR1 as SGHTA and CDR2 as FQGTGA. CDR3: CASSSHSGLDEQFF. The CDR3, as DNA: TGTGCCAGCAGCTCGCATTCGGGATTGGATGAGCAGTTCTTC.

The chain is built from TRBV2 and TRBJ2-2; D call uncertain. Germline-derived CDR1 and CDR2 are SNHLY and FYNNEI. This CDR3 spans 13 amino acids. Trimming left V 9 bases short and J 1 base short, with 9 bases between. CDR3: CASEAENTGELFF. In DNA, the CDR3 is TGTGCCAGTGAGGCGGAGAACACCGGGGAGCTGTTTTTT.

This sequence joins TRBV12-3 or TRBV12-4 and TRBJ1-2; D is perhaps TRBD1 (6 bases). The CDR3 runs 12 residues. The V and J ends lost 6 bases and 7 bases respectively, with 12 bases between them. The CDR3 protein is CASSGTSGGYTF. CDR3 in DNA: TGTGCCAGCAGCGGGACAAGTGGTGGCTACACCTTC.

J is TRBJ2-5 and V is TRBV27, with 8 bases lining up with TRBD2. J lost 3 bases, V lost 6 bases, and 15 bases had no gene match. Germline-derived CDR1 and CDR2 are MNHEY and SMNVEV (reference sequence). The CDR3 sequence is 17 residues long. The CDR3 sequence: CASRVPNRGGDEETQYF. In DNA form, the CDR3 reads TGTGCCAGCAGGGTCCCTAACCGGGGGGGGGACGAAGAGACCCAGTACTTC.

This chain joins TRBV6-6 and TRBJ1-5, with 8 bases fitting TRBD1. Germline CDR1 is MNHNY and CDR2 is SVGAGI (reference sequence). V trimming: 6 bases; J trimming: 7 bases; junction bases outside the gene matches: 8. The CDR3 contains 14 residues. The CDR3 sequence: CASSPWGDRQPQHF. The CDR3 region has the DNA TGTGCCAGCAGCCCCTGGGGGGACAGGCAGCCCCAGCATTTT.

V and J are TRBV7-9 and TRBJ2-1; TRBD1 is a possible D gene (5 bases). The CDR3 is made up of 11 amino acids. V lost 5 bases and J lost 15, with 14 bases in between. Germline lookup yields CDR1 SEHNR and CDR2 FQNEAQ (reference sequence). CDR3 protein: CASSVSGFPFF. CDR3 bases: TGTGCCAGCAGCGTATCAGGGTTCCCGTTCTTC.

The chain uses TRBV7-2 and TRBJ2-1; perhaps TRBD2 as D (5 bases). This CDR3 has 14 amino acids. V lost 0 bases to trimming and J lost 4 bases, with 7 bases between them. Germline loops: CDR1 SGHTA, CDR2 FQGNSA. CDR3 in DNA: TGTGCCAGCAGCTTAGCGCCGGGATACAATGAGCAGTTCTTC. Translating it yields CASSLAPGYNEQFF.